The present TCR beta chain was sequenced within a study of T cell repertoires in cytomegalovirus infection. Study conclusions and caveats: Dominating the ex vivo response were TCR beta clonotypes that were CMV-specific and HLA-C-restricted.

MiXCR, run by TCRdb on the reads, gives a single entry per CDR3 protein. The sample yields 450,000 to 550,000 distinct CDR3 sequences, 15% to 20% seen once. Germline loops: CDR1 LGHNA, CDR2 YSLEER. Trimming removed 2 bases at V and 3 bases at J, with 5 bases between. The CDR3 has 13 residues. A word on this clonotype: Its antigen is unknown.

Sequenced sample: CD8+ T cells from PBMCs. The chain has TRBV4-3 and TRBJ2-1, with D unclear. This sequence was found in a human donor in good health (CMV status not recorded). Some clones in this sample may be carry-over from other donors' samples. The chain's CDR3 is CASSQPLYNEQFF. CDR3 nucleotides: TGCGCCAGCAGCCAACCACTCTACAATGAGCAGTTCTTC.